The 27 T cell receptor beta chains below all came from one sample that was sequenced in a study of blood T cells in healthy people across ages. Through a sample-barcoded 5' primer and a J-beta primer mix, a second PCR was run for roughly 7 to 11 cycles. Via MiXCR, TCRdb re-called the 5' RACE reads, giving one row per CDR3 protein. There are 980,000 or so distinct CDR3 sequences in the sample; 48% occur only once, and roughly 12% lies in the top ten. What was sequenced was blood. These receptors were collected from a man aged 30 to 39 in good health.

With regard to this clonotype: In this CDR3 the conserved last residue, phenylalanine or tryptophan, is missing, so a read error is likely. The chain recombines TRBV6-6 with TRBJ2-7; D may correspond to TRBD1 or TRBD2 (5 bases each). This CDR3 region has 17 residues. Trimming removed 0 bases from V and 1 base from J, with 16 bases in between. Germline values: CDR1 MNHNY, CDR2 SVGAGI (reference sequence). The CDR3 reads CASSYSTRGPSSYEQYL. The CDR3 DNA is TGTGCCAGCAGTTACTCGACTCGGGGCCCGTCTTCCTACGAGCAGTACCTC.

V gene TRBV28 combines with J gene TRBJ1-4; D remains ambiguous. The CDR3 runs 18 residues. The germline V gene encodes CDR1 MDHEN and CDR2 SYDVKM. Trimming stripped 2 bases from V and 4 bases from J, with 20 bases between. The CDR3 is CASSLGRRELTSNEKLFF. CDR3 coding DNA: TGTGCCAGCAGTTTAGGACGGAGGGAACTGACTAGTAATGAAAAACTGTTTTTT. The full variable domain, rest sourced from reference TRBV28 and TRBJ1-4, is DVKVTQSSRYLVKRTGEKVFLECVQDMDHENMFWYRQDPGLGLRLIYFSYDVKMKEKGDIPEGYSVSREKKERFSLILESASTNQTSMYLCASSLGRRELTSNEKLFFGSGTQLSVL.

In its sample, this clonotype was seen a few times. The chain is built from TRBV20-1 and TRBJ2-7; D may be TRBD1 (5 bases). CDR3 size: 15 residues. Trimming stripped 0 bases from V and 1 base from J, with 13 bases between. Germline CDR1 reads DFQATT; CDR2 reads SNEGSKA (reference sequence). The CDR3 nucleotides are TGCAGTGCTAGAGATTCCCCAGGGCTTTCCTACGAGCAGTACTTC. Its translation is CSARDSPGLSYEQYF.

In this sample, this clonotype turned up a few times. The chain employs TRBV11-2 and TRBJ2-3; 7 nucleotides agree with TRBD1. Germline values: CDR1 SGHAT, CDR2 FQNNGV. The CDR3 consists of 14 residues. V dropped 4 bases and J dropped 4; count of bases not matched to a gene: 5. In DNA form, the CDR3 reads TGTGCCAGCAGCTCCTCCACAGGGGCAGATACGCAGTATTTT. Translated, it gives CASSSSTGADTQYF. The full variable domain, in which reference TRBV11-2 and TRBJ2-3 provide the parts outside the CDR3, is EAGVAQSPRYKIIEKRQSVAFWCNPISGHATLYWYQQILGQGPKLLIQFQNNGVVDDSQLPKDRFSAERLKGVDSTLKIQPAKLEDSAVYLCASSSSTGADTQYFGPGTRLTVL.

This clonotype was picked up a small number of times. Here the CDR3 DNA reads TGTGCCAGCACCTCAGGACAGGGCGCGGGGTACTTC. Translating it yields CASTSGQGAGYF. The gene calls are TRBV12-3 or TRBV12-4 and TRBJ2-7, with 8 bases aligning to TRBD1. Losses at the gene ends were 7 bases for V and 12 bases for J; bases not matched to a gene: 11. This CDR3 has 12 residues.

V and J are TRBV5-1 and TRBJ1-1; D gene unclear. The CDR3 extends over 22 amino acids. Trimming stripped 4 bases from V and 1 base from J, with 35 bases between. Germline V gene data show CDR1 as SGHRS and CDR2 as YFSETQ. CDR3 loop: CASSPKGGWAIAQGSSNTEAFF. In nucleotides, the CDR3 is TGCGCCAGCAGCCCAAAAGGCGGGTGGGCGATCGCCCAAGGAAGTTCGAACACTGAAGCTTTCTTT.

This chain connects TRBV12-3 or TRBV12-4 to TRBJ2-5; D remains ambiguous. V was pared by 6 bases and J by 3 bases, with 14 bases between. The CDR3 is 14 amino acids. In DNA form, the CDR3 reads TGTGCCAGCAGCAGAGGCCAGGAAAAAGAGACCCAGTACTTC. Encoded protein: CASSRGQEKETQYF.

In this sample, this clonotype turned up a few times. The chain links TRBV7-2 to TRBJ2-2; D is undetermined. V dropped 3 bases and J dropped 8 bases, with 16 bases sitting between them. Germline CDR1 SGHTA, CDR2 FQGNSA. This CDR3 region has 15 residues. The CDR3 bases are TGTGCCAGCAGCTTCGCCGGGCTAGGTCAGGGGGAGCTGTTTTTT. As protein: CASSFAGLGQGELFF.

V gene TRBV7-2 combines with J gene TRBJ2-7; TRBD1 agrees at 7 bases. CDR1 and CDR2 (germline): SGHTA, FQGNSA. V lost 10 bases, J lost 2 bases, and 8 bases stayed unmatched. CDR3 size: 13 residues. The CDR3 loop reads CAISRDSAYEQYF. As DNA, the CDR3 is TGTGCCATTTCCCGGGACAGCGCCTACGAGCAGTACTTC.

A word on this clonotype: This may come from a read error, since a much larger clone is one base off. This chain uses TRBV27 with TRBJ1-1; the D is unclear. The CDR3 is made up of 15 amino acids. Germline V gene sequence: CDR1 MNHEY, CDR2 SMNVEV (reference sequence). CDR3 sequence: CASSYSPGMNTEVFF. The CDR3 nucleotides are TGTGCCAGCAGTTACTCCCCAGGAATGAACACTGAAGTTTTCTTT.

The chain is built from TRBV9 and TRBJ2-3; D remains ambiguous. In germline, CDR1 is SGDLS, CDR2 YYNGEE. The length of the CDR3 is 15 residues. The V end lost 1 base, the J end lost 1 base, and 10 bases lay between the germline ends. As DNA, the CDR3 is TGTGCCAGCAGCGTAAGCCACCAGCGCACAGATACGCAGTATTTT. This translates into CASSVSHQRTDTQYF.

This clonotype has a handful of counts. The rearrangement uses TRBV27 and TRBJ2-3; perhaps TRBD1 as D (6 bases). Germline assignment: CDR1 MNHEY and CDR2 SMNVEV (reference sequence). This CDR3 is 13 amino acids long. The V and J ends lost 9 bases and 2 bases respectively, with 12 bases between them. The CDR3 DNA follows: TGTGCCAGTACAGGGATCTACACAGATACGCAGTATTTT. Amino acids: CASTGIYTDTQYF.

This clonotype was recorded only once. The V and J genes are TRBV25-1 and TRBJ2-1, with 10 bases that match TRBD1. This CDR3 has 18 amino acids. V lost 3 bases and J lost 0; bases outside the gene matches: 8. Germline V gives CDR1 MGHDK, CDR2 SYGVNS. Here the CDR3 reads CASSDQRTGGNSYNEQFF. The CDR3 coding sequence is TGTGCCAGCAGTGACCAAAGGACAGGGGGTAACTCCTACAATGAGCAGTTCTTC.

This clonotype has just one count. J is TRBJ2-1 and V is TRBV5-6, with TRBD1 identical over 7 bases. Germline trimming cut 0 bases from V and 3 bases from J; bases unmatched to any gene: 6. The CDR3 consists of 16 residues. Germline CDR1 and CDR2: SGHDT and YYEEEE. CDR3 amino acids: CASSLDGTAHYNEQFF. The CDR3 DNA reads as TGTGCCAGCAGCTTGGACGGGACAGCCCACTACAATGAGCAGTTCTTC. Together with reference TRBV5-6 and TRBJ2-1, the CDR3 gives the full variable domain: DAGVTQSPTHLIKTRGQQVTLRCSPKSGHDTVSWYQQALGQGPQFIFQYYEEEERQRGNFPDRFSGHQFPNYSSELNVNALLLGDSALYLCASSLDGTAHYNEQFFGPGTRLTVL.

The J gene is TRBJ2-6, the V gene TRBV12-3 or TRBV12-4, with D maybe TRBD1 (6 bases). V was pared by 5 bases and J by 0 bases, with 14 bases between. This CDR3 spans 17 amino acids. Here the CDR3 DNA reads TGTGCCAGCAGTCGGACAGCCCGTACCTCTGGGGCCAACGTCCTGACTTTC. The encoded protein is CASSRTARTSGANVLTF.

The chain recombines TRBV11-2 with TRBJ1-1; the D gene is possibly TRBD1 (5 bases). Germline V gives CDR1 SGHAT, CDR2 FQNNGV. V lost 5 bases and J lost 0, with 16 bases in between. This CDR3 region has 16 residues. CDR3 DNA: TGTGCCAGCAGCCCATCGCCGGGACGGATGAACACTGAAGCTTTCTTT. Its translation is CASSPSPGRMNTEAFF.

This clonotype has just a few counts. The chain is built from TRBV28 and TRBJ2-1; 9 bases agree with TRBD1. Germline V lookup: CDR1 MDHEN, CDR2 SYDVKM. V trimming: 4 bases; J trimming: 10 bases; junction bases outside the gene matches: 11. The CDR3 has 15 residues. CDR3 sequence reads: CASSSAGTGFNEQFF. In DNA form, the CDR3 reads TGTGCCAGCAGTTCCGCCGGGACAGGGTTCAACGAGCAGTTCTTC.

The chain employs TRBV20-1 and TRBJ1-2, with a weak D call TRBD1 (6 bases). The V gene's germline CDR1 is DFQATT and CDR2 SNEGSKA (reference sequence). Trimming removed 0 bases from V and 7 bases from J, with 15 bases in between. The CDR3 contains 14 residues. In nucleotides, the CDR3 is TGCAGTGCTAGAGATTCTTCAGGGGCGGGTGGCTACACCTTC. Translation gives CSARDSSGAGGYTF.

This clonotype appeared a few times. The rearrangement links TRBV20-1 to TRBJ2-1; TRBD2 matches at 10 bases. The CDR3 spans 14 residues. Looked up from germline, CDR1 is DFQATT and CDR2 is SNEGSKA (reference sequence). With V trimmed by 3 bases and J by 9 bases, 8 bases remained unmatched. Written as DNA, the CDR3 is TGCAGTGCTAGCGAACTAGCGGGGATGAGTGAGCAGTTCTTC. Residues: CSASELAGMSEQFF.

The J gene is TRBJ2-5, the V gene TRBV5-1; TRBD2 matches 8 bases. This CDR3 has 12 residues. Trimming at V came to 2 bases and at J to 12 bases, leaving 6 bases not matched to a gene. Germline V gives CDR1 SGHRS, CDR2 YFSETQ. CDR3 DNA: TGCGCCAGCAGCTTTAGCGGGGAGGCCGAGTACTTC. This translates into CASSFSGEAEYF.

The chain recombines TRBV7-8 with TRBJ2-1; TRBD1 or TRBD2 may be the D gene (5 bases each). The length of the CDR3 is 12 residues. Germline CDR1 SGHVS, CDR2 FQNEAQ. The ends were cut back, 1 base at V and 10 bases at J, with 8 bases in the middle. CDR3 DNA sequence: TGTGCCAGCAGCTTAGGGGACGGGGAGCAGTTCTTC. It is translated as CASSLGDGEQFF. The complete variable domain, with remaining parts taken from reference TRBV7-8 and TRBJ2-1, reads GAGVSQSPRYKVAKRGQDVALRCDPISGHVSLFWYQQALGQGPEFLTYFQNEAQLDKSGLPSDRFFAERPEGSVSTLKIQRTQQEDSAVYLCASSLGDGEQFFGPGTRLTVL.

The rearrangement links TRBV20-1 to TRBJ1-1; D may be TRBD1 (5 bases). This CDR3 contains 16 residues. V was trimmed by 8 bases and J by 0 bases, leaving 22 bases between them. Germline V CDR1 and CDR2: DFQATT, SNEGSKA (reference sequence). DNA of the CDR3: TGCAGTCACGACCGTGGAGTGAGACAGATGAACACTGAAGCTTTCTTT. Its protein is CSHDRGVRQMNTEAFF.

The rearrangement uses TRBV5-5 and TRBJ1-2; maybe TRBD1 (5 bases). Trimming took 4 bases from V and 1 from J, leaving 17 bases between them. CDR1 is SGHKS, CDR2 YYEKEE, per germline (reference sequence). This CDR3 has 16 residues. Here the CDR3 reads CASSGGGVPLNYGYTF. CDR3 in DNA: TGTGCCAGCAGCGGGGGAGGGGTCCCCCTTAACTATGGCTACACCTTC.

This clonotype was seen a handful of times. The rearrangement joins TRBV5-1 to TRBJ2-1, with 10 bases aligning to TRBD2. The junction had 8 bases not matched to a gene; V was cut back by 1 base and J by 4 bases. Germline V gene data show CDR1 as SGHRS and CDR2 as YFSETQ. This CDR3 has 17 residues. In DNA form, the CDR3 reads TGCGCCAGCAGCTTGACAGCGGGGGGGCGTTATTACAATGAGCAGTTCTTC. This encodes CASSLTAGGRYYNEQFF. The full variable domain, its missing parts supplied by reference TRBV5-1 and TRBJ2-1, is KAGVTQTPRYLIKTRGQQVTLSCSPISGHRSVSWYQQTPGQGLQFLFEYFSETQRNKGNFPGRFSGRQFSNSRSEMNVSTLELGDSALYLCASSLTAGGRYYNEQFFGPGTRLTVL.

CDR3 bases: TGTGCCTGGAGTGGCTATGACAGGGGAGAGCCTGAAGCTTTCTTT. Translated: CAWSGYDRGEPEAFF. This chain links TRBV30 with TRBJ1-1, with TRBD1 matching over 8 bases. Trimming cost V 1 base and J 6 bases; bases outside gene matches: 10. The CDR3 has 15 amino acids. From germline, CDR1 is GTSNPN and CDR2 SVGIG (reference sequence).

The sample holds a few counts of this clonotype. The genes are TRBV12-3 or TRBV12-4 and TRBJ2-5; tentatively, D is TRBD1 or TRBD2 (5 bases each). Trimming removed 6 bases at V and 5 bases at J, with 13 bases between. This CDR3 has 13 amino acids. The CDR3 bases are TGTGCCAGCAGGGCGGCAGGGACCGAGACCCAGTACTTC. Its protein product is CASRAAGTETQYF.

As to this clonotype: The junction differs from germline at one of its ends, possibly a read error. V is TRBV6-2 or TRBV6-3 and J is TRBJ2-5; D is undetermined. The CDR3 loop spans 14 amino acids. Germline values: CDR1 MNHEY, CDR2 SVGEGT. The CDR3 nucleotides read TGTGCCAGCAGTGACTCGCTGTTCGGGGAGACCCAGTACTTC. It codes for CASSDSLFGETQYF.